The clone carrying this T cell receptor (beta chain) was detected only a few times. Its antigen is as yet unknown. Constant-segment primers and 5'RACE yielded cDNA libraries for TCR alpha and TCR beta, each carrying sample barcodes and UMIs. Using its own MiXCR run on the 5' RACE reads, TCRdb lists one record per CDR3 protein. This sample yields some 340,000 distinct CDR3 sequences, of which 13% are seen a single time; 20% to 25% belongs to the top ten. This sample is part of a study of T-cell memory formation after mild COVID-19. Overall study findings and caveats: CD4+ contracting clones lay mainly in CM and EM, CD8+ ones in EMRA.

The clonotype originates from a man younger than 35 who had mild COVID-19 (a few samples of this study predate the infection). Cell type and time point are not known. Specimen: PBMCs or a T cell subset sorted from them (not recorded which).

The CDR3 DNA is TGTGCCAGCAGTTTAGAACGAGCTCAGCCCCAGCATTTT. Translated, it gives CASSLERAQPQHF. This chain links TRBV12-3 or TRBV12-4 with TRBJ1-5, with D unclear. Trimming took off 1 base at V and 6 bases at J, with 7 bases between the two ends. This CDR3 spans 13 amino acids.